One sample yielded the 19 T cell receptor beta chains listed below, sequenced in a study of OX40 agonist ivuxolimab in advanced cancers. Data came from immunoSEQ multiplex PCR; TCRdb stores just in-frame clones and leaves some out. Here the sample spans tens of thousands of clones, around nine tenths being singletons. The material sequenced was CD4+ or CD8+ T cells sorted from blood, taken in a trial of the OX40 agonist ivuxolimab. The source of these receptors is an adult with an advanced solid tumor such as melanoma, head and neck, liver or kidney cancer.

V usage is TRBV9 and J usage is TRBJ2-3; D assignment may be TRBD1 or TRBD2 (6 bases each). CDR1 is SGDLS, CDR2 YYNGEE, per germline. This CDR3 contains 18 residues. Trimming took 3 bases from V and 2 from J, leaving 22 bases between them. In nucleotides, the CDR3 is TGTGCCAGCAGCGCAAGCATAACCCGGGGGCGGTACACAGATACGCAGTATTTT. Encoded protein: CASSASITRGRYTDTQYF.

This chain uses TRBV7-2 with TRBJ2-7, with 13 nucleotides matching TRBD2. Per the germline V gene, CDR1 is SGHTA and CDR2 is FQGNSA. Trimming removed 5 bases from V and 7 bases from J; junction bases left unmatched: 2. This CDR3 is built from 13 residues. The CDR3 reads CASSPGLAGEQYF. The DNA of the CDR3 is TGTGCCAGCAGCCCGGGACTAGCGGGGGAGCAGTACTTC.

This chain joins TRBV5-1 and TRBJ1-3; perhaps TRBD1 as D (6 bases). From germline, CDR1 is SGHRS and CDR2 YFSETQ. The ends were cut back, 5 bases at V and 1 base at J, with 10 bases in the middle. This CDR3 spans 14 amino acids. As DNA, the CDR3 is TGCGCCAGCAGGGTTACAGGGTCTGGAAACACCATATATTTT. Encoded protein: CASRVTGSGNTIYF.

The genes are TRBV7-2 and TRBJ2-7; D is perhaps TRBD1 or TRBD2 (5 bases each). The germline V gene encodes CDR1 SGHTA and CDR2 FQGNSA. The CDR3 is 14 amino acids. V lost 3 bases, J lost 3 bases, and 12 bases lay in between. Written as DNA, the CDR3 is TGTGCCAGCAGCTTCGGGGCAGGCAACTACGAGCAGTACTTC. The encoded protein is CASSFGAGNYEQYF.

The rearrangement joins TRBV7-2 to TRBJ2-2; D is unclear. This CDR3 is built from 14 residues. Germline CDR1 and CDR2: SGHTA and FQGNSA. Deletions cut 5 bases from V and 1 base from J, with 8 bases between. CDR3 DNA sequence: TGTGCCAGCAGCCAAGTTGGGAACACCGGGGAGCTGTTTTTT. Encoded protein: CASSQVGNTGELFF.

The chain uses TRBV9 and TRBJ2-5; 9 nucleotides align to TRBD2. The V segment lost 0 bases and the J segment 4 bases; nucleotides outside the gene matches: 16. CDR3 length: 19 amino acids. CDR1 is SGDLS, CDR2 YYNGEE, per germline. This chain's CDR3 is CASSVGRGGRAGGGETQYF. The CDR3 bases are TGTGCCAGCAGCGTAGGGAGGGGGGGGAGAGCGGGAGGCGGAGAGACCCAGTACTTC.

The V call is TRBV5-4, the J call TRBJ2-1; maybe TRBD1 (6 bases). Per germline, CDR1 SGHNT and CDR2 YYREEE (reference sequence). With 4 bases removed from V and 0 bases from J, the gap between germline ends came to 14 bases. The CDR3 length is 16 residues. The CDR3 DNA reads TGTGCCAGCAGCCTGGGACACCAAAGCTCCTACAATGAGCAGTTCTTC. Residues: CASSLGHQSSYNEQFF. Full variable domain (missing parts from reference TRBV5-4 and TRBJ2-1): ETGVTQSPTHLIKTRGQQVTLRCSSQSGHNTVSWYQQALGQGPQFIFQYYREEENGRGNFPPRFSGLQFPNYSSELNVNALELDDSALYLCASSLGHQSSYNEQFFGPGTRLTVL.

The genes are TRBV4-2 and TRBJ2-6; 12 bases are shared with TRBD1. The CDR3 totals 18 residues. V lost 6 bases and J lost 4; bases outside the gene matches: 10. Germline CDR1 is LGHNA and CDR2 is YNFKEQ. The CDR3 here is CASRSGTGGFEGANVLTF. In DNA form, the CDR3 reads TGTGCCAGCAGAAGCGGGACAGGGGGCTTTGAAGGGGCCAACGTCCTGACTTTC.

This clone was seen a handful of times. The chain joins TRBV6-6 to TRBJ1-1, with D possibly TRBD1 on 5 matching bases. The CDR3 contains 14 residues. Germline CDR1 MNHNY, CDR2 SVGAGI (reference sequence). The V and J ends lost 6 bases and 0 bases respectively, with 11 bases between them. CDR3 sequence: CASSRTPMNTEAFF. DNA of the CDR3: TGTGCCAGCAGCCGGACACCCATGAACACTGAAGCTTTCTTT.

V is TRBV10-3 and J is TRBJ1-2; TRBD1 is a possible D gene (6 bases). This CDR3 has 13 residues. Germline V gene sequence: CDR1 ENHRY, CDR2 SYGVKD. V lost 3 bases, J lost 2 bases, and 7 bases lay in between. The CDR3 coding sequence is TGTGCCATCAGTGAAGGGGGGAACTATGGCTACACCTTC. It codes for CAISEGGNYGYTF.

The chain employs TRBV21-1 and TRBJ2-7. TRBV21-1 counts as a pseudogene. There are 14 residues in the CDR3. CDR3 protein: CASSKGRRTYEQYF. DNA for the CDR3: TGTGCCAGCAGCAAAGGGCGACGAACCTACGAGCAGTACTTC.

This chain joins TRBV28 and TRBJ2-3; D unclear. Germline loops: CDR1 MDHEN, CDR2 SYDVKM. Deletions cut 4 bases from V and 2 bases from J, with 7 bases between. CDR3 size: 13 residues. Here the CDR3 reads CASSSHNTDTQYF. In DNA form, the CDR3 reads TGTGCCAGCAGTTCCCATAACACAGATACGCAGTATTTT.

The V call is TRBV5-4, the J call TRBJ2-1, with 7 bases fitting TRBD1. The CDR3 runs 12 residues. Germline V gene lookup returns CDR1 SGHNT and CDR2 YYREEE (reference sequence). Trimming at V came to 0 bases and at J to 15 bases, leaving 6 bases not matched to a gene. CDR3 in amino acids: CASSLETGVLFF. The CDR3 coding sequence is TGTGCCAGCAGCTTGGAAACAGGGGTTTTGTTCTTC.

The count of this clone is one. The chain recombines TRBV4-1 with TRBJ2-2; TRBD1 agrees at 7 bases. Trimming at V came to 6 bases and at J to 6 bases, leaving 13 bases not matched to a gene. This CDR3 spans 16 amino acids. Germline V gene lookup returns CDR1 MGHRA and CDR2 YSYEKL. In DNA form, the CDR3 reads TGCGCCAGCAGACGTGACAGGGAGCCTAGTCCCGGGGAGCTGTTTTTT. It codes for CASRRDREPSPGELFF.

This chain links TRBV5-1 with TRBJ2-2, with D perhaps TRBD1 (5 bases). V dropped 9 bases and J dropped 2 bases, with 14 bases sitting between them. Per the germline V gene, CDR1 is SGHRS and CDR2 is YFSETQ. This CDR3 spans 14 amino acids. CDR3: CATQGTVNTGELFF. The CDR3 DNA is TGCGCCACCCAGGGCACAGTCAACACCGGGGAGCTGTTTTTT. Together with reference TRBV5-1 and TRBJ2-2, the CDR3 gives the full variable domain: KAGVTQTPRYLIKTRGQQVTLSCSPISGHRSVSWYQQTPGQGLQFLFEYFSETQRNKGNFPGRFSGRQFSNSRSEMNVSTLELGDSALYLCATQGTVNTGELFFGEGSRLTVL.

This chain connects TRBV5-4 to TRBJ2-5, with 16 bases identical to TRBD2. CDR3 size: 16 residues. V lost 3 bases and J lost 3; bases outside the gene matches: 2. Looked up from germline, CDR1 is SGHNT and CDR2 is YYREEE (reference sequence). CDR3 sequence: CASSWGLAGGEETQYF. The CDR3 nucleotides are TGTGCCAGCAGCTGGGGACTAGCGGGGGGGGAAGAGACCCAGTACTTC.

The gene calls are TRBV7-9 and TRBJ1-3; D perhaps matches TRBD1 (5 bases). The germline gives CDR1 SEHNR, CDR2 FQNEAQ (reference sequence). V was clipped by 5 bases and J by 4 bases, with 15 bases between them. CDR3 size: 15 residues. Written as DNA, the CDR3 is TGTGCCAGCAGCCTCGGGGACGGGAAGGGAAACACCATATATTTT. Amino acids: CASSLGDGKGNTIYF.

The V and J genes are TRBV29-1 and TRBJ2-2; D unresolved. V was clipped by 7 bases and J by 6 bases, with 12 bases between them. Germline V CDR1 and CDR2: SQVTM, ANQGSEA. The CDR3 is 12 residues long. The CDR3 region has the DNA TGCAGCGCTAGAAGGTGGGCCGGGGAGCTGTTTTTT. Translation gives CSARRWAGELFF.

The chain combines TRBV18 with TRBJ2-6; D is unresolved. In germline, CDR1 is KGHSH, CDR2 LQKENI. The CDR3 sequence is 17 residues long. Between the trimmed V and J ends, which lost 2 bases and 0 bases, there was a span of 11 bases. The CDR3 here is CASSPGAGPSGANVLTF. Written as DNA, the CDR3 is TGTGCCAGCTCACCAGGAGCAGGCCCCTCTGGGGCCAACGTCCTGACTTTC.